These T cell receptor beta chains were read from a single sample in a study of blood T cell repertoires in COVID-19. Profiling relied on immunoSEQ multiplex PCR, and the TCRdb table lists in-frame clones only, not all of them. Of 150,000 to 200,000 clones detected, over 75% appear once; the ten largest clones hold around 10%. Sample: PBMCs or T cells enriched from blood (not recorded which). The receptors derive from a middle-aged man who had recovered from COVID-19. CDR3s include the opening cysteine and the closing phenylalanine or tryptophan. Fields, in order: J gene, D gene, V gene, CDR3 length, CDR3 DNA, CDR3 protein. D genes are given only for firm matches.

J gene: TRBJ1-1
D gene: -
V gene: TRBV5-4
CDR3 length: 16
CDR3 DNA: TGTGCCAGCAGCTTGGATTCCGGGGGAATGGACACTGAAGCTTTCTTT
CDR3 protein: CASSLDSGGMDTEAFF

J gene: TRBJ2-6
D gene: TRBD2
V gene: TRBV18
CDR3 length: 19
CDR3 DNA: TGTGCCAGCTCACCAAGGACTAGCGGGAGAGTTGCTGGGGCCAACGTCCTGACTTTC
CDR3 protein: CASSPRTSGRVAGANVLTF

J gene: TRBJ2-2
D gene: TRBD2
V gene: TRBV11-2
CDR3 length: 16
CDR3 DNA: TGTGCCAGCAGCTTAACCAGCGGGGCGGTTACCGGGGAGCTGTTTTTT
CDR3 protein: CASSLTSGAVTGELFF

J gene: TRBJ2-5
D gene: TRBD2
V gene: TRBV10-3
CDR3 length: 17
CDR3 DNA: TGTGCCATCAGTGAGGAAAGCGGGGGACTTCGTGGAGAGACCCAGTACTTC
CDR3 protein: CAISEESGGLRGETQYF

J gene: TRBJ2-7
D gene: TRBD2
V gene: TRBV25-1
CDR3 length: 15
CDR3 DNA: TGTGCCAGCACCACAAATCTGGGGGGGTTCGGCGAGCAGTACTTC
CDR3 protein: CASTTNLGGFGEQYF

J gene: TRBJ1-2
D gene: TRBD1
V gene: TRBV6-5
CDR3 length: 13
CDR3 DNA: TGTGCCAGCAAAGGACAGGAGCTTTATGGCTACACCTTC
CDR3 protein: CASKGQELYGYTF

J gene: TRBJ2-1
D gene: -
V gene: TRBV19
CDR3 length: 15
CDR3 DNA: TGTGCCAGTAGTCCCGACAGGTCGAACTACAATGAGCAGTTCTTC
CDR3 protein: CASSPDRSNYNEQFF

J gene: TRBJ2-7
D gene: TRBD1
V gene: TRBV15
CDR3 length: 14
CDR3 DNA: TGTGCCACCAGCAGAGGGACAGGATCCTACGAGCAGTACTTC
CDR3 protein: CATSRGTGSYEQYF

J gene: TRBJ2-7
D gene: -
V gene: TRBV12-3/TRBV12-4
CDR3 length: 12
CDR3 DNA: TGTGCCGTGGGAGCGGGTGTCTACGAGCAGTACTTC
CDR3 protein: CAVGAGVYEQYF

J gene: TRBJ2-5
D gene: TRBD1
V gene: TRBV7-9
CDR3 length: 14
CDR3 DNA: TGTGCCAGCAGCTACGGGACAGGCCAAGAGACCCAGTACTTC
CDR3 protein: CASSYGTGQETQYF

J gene: TRBJ2-1
D gene: TRBD1
V gene: TRBV3-1/TRBV3-2
CDR3 length: 15
CDR3 DNA: TGTGCCAGCAGCCAACCGGGACAGGGGAACAATGAGCAGTTCTTC
CDR3 protein: CASSQPGQGNNEQFF

J gene: TRBJ2-7
D gene: -
V gene: TRBV7-9
CDR3 length: 12
CDR3 DNA: TGTGCCAGCAGCTGGAGTCCGGTCGAGCAGTACTTC
CDR3 protein: CASSWSPVEQYF

J gene: TRBJ1-2
D gene: -
V gene: TRBV6-1
CDR3 length: 12
CDR3 DNA: TGTGCCAGCAGTGAGATCCCGGGGGGCTACACCTTC
CDR3 protein: CASSEIPGGYTF

J gene: TRBJ2-2
D gene: TRBD2
V gene: TRBV28
CDR3 length: 15
CDR3 DNA: TGTGCCAGCAGTTTATTCCGGGGGGGCACCGGGGAGCTGTTTTTT
CDR3 protein: CASSLFRGGTGELFF

J gene: TRBJ1-2
D gene: TRBD1
V gene: TRBV3-1/TRBV3-2
CDR3 length: 13
CDR3 DNA: TGTGCCAGCAGCCACGGACAGGGGAATGGCTACACCTTC
CDR3 protein: CASSHGQGNGYTF